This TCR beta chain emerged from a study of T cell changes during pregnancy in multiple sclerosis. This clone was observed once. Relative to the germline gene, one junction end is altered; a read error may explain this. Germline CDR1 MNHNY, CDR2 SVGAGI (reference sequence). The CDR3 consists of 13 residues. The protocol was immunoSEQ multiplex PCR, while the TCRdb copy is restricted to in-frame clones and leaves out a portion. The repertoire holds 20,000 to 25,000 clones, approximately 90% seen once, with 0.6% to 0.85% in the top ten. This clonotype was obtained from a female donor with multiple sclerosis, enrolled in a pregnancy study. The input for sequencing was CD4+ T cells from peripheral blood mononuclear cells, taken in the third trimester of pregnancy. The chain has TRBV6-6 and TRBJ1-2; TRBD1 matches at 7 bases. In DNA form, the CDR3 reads TGTGCCAGCAGCAGGGGACAGACTCTTGACGGCCCCTTC. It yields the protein CASSRGQTLDGPF.